These 20 T cell receptor beta chains were all obtained from the same sample, sequenced in a study of T cell repertoires in cytomegalovirus infection. Each CDR3 protein is one row after TCRdb ran MiXCR on the reads. Of 68,000 or so distinct CDR3 sequences in the sample, roughly 20% are singletons; the top ten hold 60% to 80%. For these receptors, no antigen is known. Specimen: PBMCs, sequenced either directly or after in vitro stimulation (not recorded which). These receptors all come from a human donor in good health (CMV status not recorded). Some clones in this sample may be carry-over from other donors' samples.

This clonotype was observed a few times. The rearrangement uses TRBV5-1 and TRBJ2-5; TRBD2 matches at 13 bases. The CDR3 contains 13 residues. Germline trimming cut 4 bases from V and 13 bases from J; bases unmatched to any gene: 7. In germline, CDR1 is SGHRS, CDR2 YFSETQ. The CDR3 nucleotides are TGCGCCAGCAGCCAGGGACTAGCGGGAAGGTGGTACTTC. This gives the protein CASSQGLAGRWYF.

This clonotype was counted ten times or more. The rearrangement joins TRBV7-2 to TRBJ2-4; D call uncertain. Trimming pared 5 bases from V and 1 base from J, leaving 18 bases between. The CDR3 runs 17 residues. Per the germline V gene, CDR1 is SGHTA and CDR2 is FQGNSA. The CDR3, as DNA: TGTGCCAGCAGCCCCGATAGGGCCATACGGGCCAAAAACATTCAGTACTTC. It translates to CASSPDRAIRAKNIQYF.

This clonotype was detected a few times. The CDR3 reads CASSEIGPPGTQYF. The CDR3 region has the DNA TGTGCCAGCAGTGAAATTGGACCTCCGGGGACCCAGTACTTC. The gene calls are TRBV2 and TRBJ2-5; D call uncertain. This CDR3 is 14 amino acids long. V lost 2 bases and J lost 7, with 14 bases in between. From germline, CDR1 is SNHLY and CDR2 FYNNEI.

There are a few counts of this clonotype. V usage is TRBV28 and J usage is TRBJ1-2; tentatively, D is TRBD1 (6 bases). There are 12 residues in the CDR3. With 7 bases removed from V and 1 base from J, the gap between germline ends came to 7 bases. Germline CDR1 MDHEN, CDR2 SYDVKM. This chain's CDR3 is CASKGDNYGYTF. CDR3 in DNA: TGTGCCAGCAAGGGGGATAACTATGGCTACACCTTC.

This clonotype came up many times. The V and J genes are TRBV12-3 or TRBV12-4 and TRBJ1-3; possibly TRBD1 for D (5 bases). V dropped 3 bases and J dropped 0 bases, with 9 bases sitting between them. The CDR3 spans 15 residues. CDR3 sequence: CASSLQGASGNTIYF. The CDR3 DNA is TGTGCCAGCAGTTTGCAGGGAGCCTCTGGAAACACCATATATTTT.

In this sample, this clonotype turned up many times. The rearrangement links TRBV7-2 to TRBJ1-1; no clear D gene. Per the germline V gene, CDR1 is SGHTA and CDR2 is FQGNSA. Trimming removed 5 bases at V and 1 base at J, with 8 bases between. This CDR3 spans 13 amino acids. The CDR3 reads CASSIRQNTEAFF. The CDR3 DNA is TGTGCCAGCAGCATCAGACAGAACACTGAAGCTTTCTTT.

The chain combines TRBV7-9 with TRBJ1-1, with D perhaps matching TRBD1 (5 bases). The CDR3 covers 14 residues. V shed 5 bases and J shed 1 base, with 11 bases lying between them. Germline CDR1 reads SEHNR; CDR2 reads FQNEAQ (reference sequence). CDR3 sequence (DNA): TGTGCCAGCAGCGGGGGGGGAAGGAACACTGAAGCTTTCTTT. It codes for CASSGGGRNTEAFF.

This clonotype was seen a few times. This chain uses TRBV6-1 with TRBJ2-7; a weak D match, TRBD2 (7 bases). With 6 bases removed from V and 6 bases from J, the gap between germline ends came to 21 bases. The CDR3 covers 15 residues. Per the germline V gene, CDR1 is MNHNS and CDR2 is SASEGT. This CDR3 is CASRPPGGQGTEQYF. The DNA for the CDR3 is TGTGCCAGCAGACCCCCGGGGGGCCAGGGGACCGAGCAGTACTTC.

This clonotype occurred many times. The rearrangement uses TRBV6-1 and TRBJ2-2; D might be TRBD1 (6 bases). Per germline, CDR1 MNHNS and CDR2 SASEGT. This CDR3 is built from 16 residues. V was trimmed by 5 bases and J by 5 bases, leaving 18 bases between them. The CDR3 is CASSRGTGSATGELFF. DNA of the CDR3: TGTGCCAGCAGTAGGGGCACAGGGTCTGCGACCGGGGAGCTGTTTTTT.

This clonotype was seen only a few times. This chain links TRBV12-3 or TRBV12-4 with TRBJ2-7; TRBD1 is a possible D gene (6 bases). This CDR3 contains 14 residues. Trimming stripped 1 base from V and 5 bases from J, with 12 bases between. The CDR3 DNA reads TGTGCCAGCAGTTTAGTGGTCAGGGGTAACGAGCAGTACTTC. Protein: CASSLVVRGNEQYF.

V is TRBV6-5 and J is TRBJ1-5; D remains ambiguous. Trimming stripped 0 bases from V and 9 bases from J, with 9 bases between. Per the germline V gene, CDR1 is MNHEY and CDR2 is SVGAGI. This CDR3 has 13 amino acids. The CDR3 nucleotides are TGTGCCAGCAGTTACTCAGCGGGGTGGCCCCAGCATTTT. It yields the protein CASSYSAGWPQHF.

This clonotype was seen a few times. The rearrangement uses TRBV11-3 and TRBJ2-7, with 7 bases fitting TRBD1. The CDR3 runs to 15 residues. V lost 5 bases to trimming and J lost 1 base; unmatched junction nucleotides: 8. Looked up from germline, CDR1 is SGHNT and CDR2 is YENEEA. CDR3 amino acids: CASSQDRAPSYEQYV. The CDR3 coding sequence is TGTGCCAGCAGCCAAGACAGGGCCCCTTCCTACGAGCAGTACGTC.

This clonotype has a count of ten or more. The chain links TRBV6-6 to TRBJ2-6; D is unresolved. The CDR3 extends over 15 amino acids. CDR1 and CDR2 (germline): MNHNY, SVGAGI (reference sequence). Deletions cut 4 bases from V and 1 base from J, with 8 bases between. Here the CDR3 DNA reads TGTGCCAGCAGTTCTCGGGTTTCTGGGGCCAACGTCCTGACTTTC. It specifies CASSSRVSGANVLTF.

The sample holds a few counts of this clonotype. This rearrangement joins TRBV7-8 to TRBJ1-1; 10 bases agree with TRBD1. V was pared by 6 bases and J by 8 bases, with 9 bases of the junction left unmatched. Germline V gives CDR1 SGHVS, CDR2 FQNEAQ. The CDR3 totals 14 residues. CDR3 bases: TGTGCCAGCAGTTATTCCGGGACAGGGGTAGAAGCTTTCTTT. Protein: CASSYSGTGVEAFF. Full variable domain (outside the CDR3, taken from reference TRBV7-8 and TRBJ1-1): GAGVSQSPRYKVAKRGQDVALRCDPISGHVSLFWYQQALGQGPEFLTYFQNEAQLDKSGLPSDRFFAERPEGSVSTLKIQRTQQEDSAVYLCASSYSGTGVEAFFGQGTRLTVV.

This clonotype was observed a few times. This chain links TRBV12-3 or TRBV12-4 with TRBJ2-1; D is undetermined. The V end lost 7 bases, the J end lost 0 bases, and 16 bases lay between the germline ends. The CDR3 covers 16 residues. The CDR3 is CASTPPYASSYNEQFF. The CDR3 nucleotides read TGTGCCAGCACCCCCCCCTACGCGAGCTCCTACAATGAGCAGTTCTTC.

This clonotype was counted only a few times. The chain joins TRBV6-2 or TRBV6-3 to TRBJ1-1; a possible D gene is TRBD1 (5 bases). Trimming shortened V by 11 bases and J by 1 base, and 14 bases separated the two germline ends. Germline CDR1 is MNHEY and CDR2 is SVGEGT. The CDR3 extends over 13 amino acids. CDR3 nucleotides: TGTGCCTGTCGGGACGGACGGAACACTGAAGCTTTCTTT. Its protein is CACRDGRNTEAFF.

This clonotype was found many times. The chain employs TRBV7-2 and TRBJ1-1; 8 bases map to TRBD1. With V trimmed by 3 bases and J by 0 bases, 3 bases remained unmatched. This CDR3 comprises 15 residues. The germline V gene has CDR1 SGHTA and CDR2 FQGNSA. CDR3 residues: CASSLRQGLNTEAFF. The CDR3 coding sequence is TGTGCCAGCAGCTTGAGACAGGGGCTGAACACTGAAGCTTTCTTT. Supplemented by reference TRBV7-2 and TRBJ1-1, the full variable domain reads GAGVSQSPSNKVTEKGKDVELRCDPISGHTALYWYRQSLGQGLEFLIYFQGNSAPDKSGLPSDRFSAERTGGSVSTLTIQRTQQEDSAVYLCASSLRQGLNTEAFFGQGTRLTVV.

This clonotype was detected many times. This chain connects TRBV4-2 to TRBJ2-7; 11 bases align to TRBD2. The trim removed 0 bases at V and 4 bases at J, leaving 8 bases unmatched. The CDR3 sequence is 17 residues long. CDR1 and CDR2 (germline): LGHNA, YNFKEQ. CDR3 region: CASSQDGTSGLLYEQYF. CDR3 coding DNA: TGTGCCAGCAGCCAAGATGGGACTAGCGGACTTCTTTACGAGCAGTACTTC.

The CDR3 protein is CSAETGMGYNEQFF. In DNA form, the CDR3 reads TGCAGCGCTGAGACAGGGATGGGATACAATGAGCAGTTCTTC. This sequence joins TRBV29-1 and TRBJ2-1; TRBD1 matches at 7 bases. CDR3 size: 14 residues. Trimming cost V 7 bases and J 4 bases; bases outside gene matches: 10. CDR1 SQVTM and CDR2 ANQGSEA come from the germline V gene.

This clonotype has just a few counts. V usage is TRBV6-5 and J usage is TRBJ2-1; 7 nucleotides match TRBD2. The CDR3 has 18 residues. Germline V gene data show CDR1 as MNHEY and CDR2 as SVGAGI. Trimming removed 2 bases from V and 1 base from J; junction bases left unmatched: 11. This CDR3 is CASSYGWTSSGSYNEQFF. The DNA of the CDR3 is TGTGCCAGCAGTTACGGTTGGACTAGTTCGGGATCCTACAATGAGCAGTTCTTC.